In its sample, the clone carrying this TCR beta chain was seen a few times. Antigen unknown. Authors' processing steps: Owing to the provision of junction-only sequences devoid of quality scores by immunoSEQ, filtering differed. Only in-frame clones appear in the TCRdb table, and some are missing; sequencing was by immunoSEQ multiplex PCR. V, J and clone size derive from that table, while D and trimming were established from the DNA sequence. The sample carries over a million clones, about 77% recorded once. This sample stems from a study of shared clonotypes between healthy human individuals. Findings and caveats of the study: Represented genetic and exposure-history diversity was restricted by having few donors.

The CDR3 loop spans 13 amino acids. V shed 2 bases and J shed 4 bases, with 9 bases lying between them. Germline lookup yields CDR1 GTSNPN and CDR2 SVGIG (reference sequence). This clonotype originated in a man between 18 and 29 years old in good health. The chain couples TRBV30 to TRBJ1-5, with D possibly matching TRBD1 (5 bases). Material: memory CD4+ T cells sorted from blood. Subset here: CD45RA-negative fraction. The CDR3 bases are TGTGCCTGGAGTCGAGAGGGGAATCAGCCCCAGCATTTT. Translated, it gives CAWSREGNQPQHF.